The rows below give T cell receptor beta chains drawn from one sample of a study of blood T cell repertoires in COVID-19. This table comes from immunoSEQ multiplex PCR, and its TCRdb copy is limited to in-frame clones, with some not included. The repertoire holds around 340,000 clones, 86% seen once, with just over 7% in the top ten. What was sequenced was peripheral blood. These receptors came from a woman between 55 and 75 years old with COVID-19, enrolled during active disease. The CDR3 runs from the conserved cysteine through the conserved F or W. D genes are given only for firm matches. A clone size is listed for some rows: how often the clone was seen (once, few, many), or a class if it is expanded.

TRBJ1-1	-	-	TRBV6-5	TGTGCCAGCAAGTCCATGGGAGAAGAAGCTTTCTTT	CASKSMGEEAFF
TRBJ2-1	TRBD2	-	TRBV5-1	TGCGCCAGCAGCTTCGGCCCTAGCGGGAAGAATGAGCAGTTCTTC	CASSFGPSGKNEQFF
TRBJ1-6	-	-	TRBV2	TGTGCCAGCAGTGAATTCCAGGGTCTTTATTCACCCCTCCACTTT	CASSEFQGLYSPLHF
TRBJ2-4	-	-	TRBV5-1	TGCGCCAGCAGGATAACCTTACAGGGACCCAAAAACATTCAGTACTTC	CASRITLQGPKNIQYF
TRBJ2-7	TRBD1	-	TRBV7-2	TGTGCCAGCAGCCCCCGGGACAGGGGGCATGAGCAGTACTTC	CASSPRDRGHEQYF
TRBJ1-2	TRBD1	-	TRBV14	TGTGCCAGCAGCCGGGGACAGCCGCTCTATGGCTACACCTTC	CASSRGQPLYGYTF
TRBJ1-5	-	-	TRBV5-1	TGCGCCAGCAGCTTGTCCTCGGGTAGCAATCAGCCCCAGCATTTT	CASSLSSGSNQPQHF
TRBJ1-1	TRBD1	-	TRBV6-5	TGTGCCAGCAGCCTGTATAGGACAGGTTCTGAAGCTTTCTTT	CASSLYRTGSEAFF
TRBJ1-1	-	-	TRBV19	TGTGCCAGTAGCGTTACAGGGAACACTGAAGCTTTCTTT	CASSVTGNTEAFF
TRBJ1-1	TRBD1	-	TRBV18	TGTGCCAGCTCACACCAGGACAGGGGACTTATTATGAACACTGAAGCTTTCTTT	CASSHQDRGLIMNTEAFF
TRBJ1-1	-	-	TRBV7-9	TGTGCCAGCAGCTTAGAGATTGTGGCGAACACTGAAGCTTTCTTT	CASSLEIVANTEAFF
TRBJ2-3	TRBD1	-	TRBV2	TGTGCCAGCAGTCCCAGGACAGGGACAGATACGCAGTATTTT	CASSPRTGTDTQYF
TRBJ1-5	-	-	TRBV30	TGTGCCTGGAGTGCCTCCTACTTGAGCGTTCCCAATCAGCCCCAGCATTTT	CAWSASYLSVPNQPQHF
TRBJ1-1	-	-	TRBV2	TGTGCCAGCAGTGAGACTCCCCAGTCCACTGAAGCTTTCTTT	CASSETPQSTEAFF
TRBJ1-2	-	-	TRBV21-1	TGTGCCAGCAGCATGAATAATCGGGCAGGGCCTAACTATGGCTACACCTTC	CASSMNNRAGPNYGYTF
TRBJ2-1	TRBD1	once	TRBV14	TGTGCCAGCCAGGGACAGGGGGTCTACAATGAGCAGTTCTTC	CASQGQGVYNEQFF
TRBJ2-7	-	once	TRBV6-5	TGTGCCAGCAGTTTAGTTCAGGGGCTGTACGAGCAGTACTTC	CASSLVQGLYEQYF
TRBJ2-7	-	-	TRBV5-6	TGTGCCAGCAGCTCAGGGCTTTTCTACGAGCAGTACTTC	CASSSGLFYEQYF
TRBJ1-6	-	-	TRBV19	TGTGCCAGTAGTATAAGCGCGTGGGGCTCACCCCTCCACTTT	CASSISAWGSPLHF
TRBJ2-5	-	-	TRBV11-2	TGTGCCAGCAGCCACAACGACTTCAGAGAGACCCAGTACTTC	CASSHNDFRETQYF
TRBJ2-7	TRBD1	-	TRBV5-1	TGCGCCAGCAGCTTGGAGGACAGGTGGGACGAGCAGTACTTC	CASSLEDRWDEQYF
TRBJ2-7	-	-	TRBV18	TGTGCCAGCTCATACAGGTTGCGCTACGGGGAGCAGTACTTC	CASSYRLRYGEQYF
TRBJ2-3	-	-	TRBV27	TGTGCCAGCCGCGGCAGCTATTGGTATACGCAGTATTTT	CASRGSYWYTQYF
TRBJ2-7	-	-	TRBV27	TGTGCCAGCAGTTTAAGGGGGGAGCAGTACTTC	CASSLRGEQYF
TRBJ2-1	-	-	TRBV6-6	TGTGCCAGCAGTTATGCCGGGGGACCAATCTACAATGAGCAGTTCTTC	CASSYAGGPIYNEQFF
TRBJ2-2	-	-	TRBV3-1/TRBV3-2	TGTGCCAGCAGTCAAATAGGGGCCACCGGGGAGCTGTTTTTT	CASSQIGATGELFF